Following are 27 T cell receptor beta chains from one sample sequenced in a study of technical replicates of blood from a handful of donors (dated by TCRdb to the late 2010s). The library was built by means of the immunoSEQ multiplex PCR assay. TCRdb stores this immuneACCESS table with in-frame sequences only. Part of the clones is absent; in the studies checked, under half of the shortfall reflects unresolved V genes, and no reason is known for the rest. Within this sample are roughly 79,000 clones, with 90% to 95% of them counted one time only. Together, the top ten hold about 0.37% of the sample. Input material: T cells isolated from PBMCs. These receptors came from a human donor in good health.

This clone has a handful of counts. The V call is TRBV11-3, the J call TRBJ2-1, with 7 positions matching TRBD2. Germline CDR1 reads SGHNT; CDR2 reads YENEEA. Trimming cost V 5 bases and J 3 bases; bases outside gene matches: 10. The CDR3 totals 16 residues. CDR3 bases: TGTGCCAGCAGCAATCGGGCGGGAGTCGGCTACAATGAGCAGTTCTTC. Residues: CASSNRAGVGYNEQFF.

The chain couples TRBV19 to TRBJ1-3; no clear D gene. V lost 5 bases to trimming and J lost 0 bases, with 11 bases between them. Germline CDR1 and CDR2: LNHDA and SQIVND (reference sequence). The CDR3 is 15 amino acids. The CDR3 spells CASSFSDYSGNTIYF. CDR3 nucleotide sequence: TGTGCCAGTAGTTTTTCTGACTACTCTGGAAACACCATATATTTT.

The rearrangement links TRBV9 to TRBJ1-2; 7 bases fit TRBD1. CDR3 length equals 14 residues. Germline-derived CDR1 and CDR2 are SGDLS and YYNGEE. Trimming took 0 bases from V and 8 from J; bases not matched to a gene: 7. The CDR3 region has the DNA TGTGCCAGCAGCGTAGGGGGACAGACGCGGGGCTACACCTTC. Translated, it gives CASSVGGQTRGYTF.

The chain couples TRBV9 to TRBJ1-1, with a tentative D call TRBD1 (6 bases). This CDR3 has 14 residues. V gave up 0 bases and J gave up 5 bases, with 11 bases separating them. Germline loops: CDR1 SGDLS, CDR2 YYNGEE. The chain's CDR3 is CASSVGGGGTEAFF. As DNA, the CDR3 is TGTGCCAGCAGCGTAGGGGGGGGCGGTACTGAAGCTTTCTTT.

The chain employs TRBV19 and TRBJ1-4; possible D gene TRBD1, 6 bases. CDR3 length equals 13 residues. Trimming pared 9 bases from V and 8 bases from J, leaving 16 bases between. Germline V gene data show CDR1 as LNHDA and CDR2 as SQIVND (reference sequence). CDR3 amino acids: CASGNLRGEKLFF. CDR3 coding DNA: TGTGCCAGCGGCAATCTGAGGGGGGAAAAACTGTTTTTT.

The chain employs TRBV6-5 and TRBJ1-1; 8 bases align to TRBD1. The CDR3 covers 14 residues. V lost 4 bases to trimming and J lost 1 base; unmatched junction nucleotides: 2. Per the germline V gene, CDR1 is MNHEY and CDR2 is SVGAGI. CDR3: CASSLDRGNTEAFF. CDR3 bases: TGTGCCAGCAGTTTAGACAGGGGGAACACTGAAGCTTTCTTT.

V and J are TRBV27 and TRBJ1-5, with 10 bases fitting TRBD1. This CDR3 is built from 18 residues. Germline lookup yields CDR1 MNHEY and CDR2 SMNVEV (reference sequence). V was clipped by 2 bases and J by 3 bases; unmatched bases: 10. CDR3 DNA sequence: TGTGCCAGCAGTTTAACATTCGGGACAGGGGCACTCAATCAGCCCCAGCATTTT. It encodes CASSLTFGTGALNQPQHF.

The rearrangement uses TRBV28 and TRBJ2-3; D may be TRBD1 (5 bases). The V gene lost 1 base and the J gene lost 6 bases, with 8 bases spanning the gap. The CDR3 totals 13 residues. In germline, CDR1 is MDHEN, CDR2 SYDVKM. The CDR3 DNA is TGTGCCAGCAGTTTATTTGGGGCGGATACGCAGTATTTT. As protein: CASSLFGADTQYF. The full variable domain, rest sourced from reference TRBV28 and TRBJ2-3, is DVKVTQSSRYLVKRTGEKVFLECVQDMDHENMFWYRQDPGLGLRLIYFSYDVKMKEKGDIPEGYSVSREKKERFSLILESASTNQTSMYLCASSLFGADTQYFGPGTRLTVL.

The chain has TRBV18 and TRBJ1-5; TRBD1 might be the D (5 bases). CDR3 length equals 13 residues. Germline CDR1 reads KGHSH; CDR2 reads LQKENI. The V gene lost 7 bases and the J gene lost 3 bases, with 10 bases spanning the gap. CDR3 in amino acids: CASLRQINQPQHF. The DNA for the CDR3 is TGTGCCAGCTTAAGACAGATCAATCAGCCCCAGCATTTT.

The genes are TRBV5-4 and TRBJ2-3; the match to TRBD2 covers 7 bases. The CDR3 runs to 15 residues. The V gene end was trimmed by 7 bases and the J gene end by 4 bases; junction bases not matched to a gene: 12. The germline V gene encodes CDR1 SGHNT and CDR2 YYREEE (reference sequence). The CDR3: CASLAGRERSDTQYF. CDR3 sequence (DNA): TGTGCCAGCTTGGCCGGGCGGGAGAGGTCAGATACGCAGTATTTT.

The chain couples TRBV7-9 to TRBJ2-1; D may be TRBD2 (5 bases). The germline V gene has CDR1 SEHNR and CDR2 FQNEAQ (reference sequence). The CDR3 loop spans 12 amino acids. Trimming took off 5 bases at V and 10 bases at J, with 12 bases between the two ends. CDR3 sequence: CASSHAGLEQFF. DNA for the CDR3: TGTGCCAGCAGCCACGCGGGTTTAGAGCAGTTCTTC.

CDR3 sequence reads: CSVVSSNSPTGELFF. The DNA of the CDR3 is TGCAGCGTTGTCTCCTCAAACTCGCCCACCGGGGAGCTGTTTTTT. The chain joins TRBV29-1 to TRBJ2-2; no firm D call. V was trimmed by 4 bases and J by 4 bases, leaving 16 bases between them. This CDR3 region has 15 residues. Germline CDR1 reads SQVTM; CDR2 reads ANQGSEA.

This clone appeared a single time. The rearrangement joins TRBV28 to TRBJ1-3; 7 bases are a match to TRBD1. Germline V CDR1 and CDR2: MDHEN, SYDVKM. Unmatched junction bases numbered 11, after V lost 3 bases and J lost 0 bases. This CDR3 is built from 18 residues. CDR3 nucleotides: TGTGCCAGCAGTTTTCGGGACAGTTCCCTCCTCTCTGGAAACACCATATATTTT. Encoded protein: CASSFRDSSLLSGNTIYF.

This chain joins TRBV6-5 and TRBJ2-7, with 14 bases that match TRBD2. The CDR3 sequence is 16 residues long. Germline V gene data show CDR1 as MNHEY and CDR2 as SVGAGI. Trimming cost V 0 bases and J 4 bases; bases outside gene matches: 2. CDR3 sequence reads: CASSYSTSGRGYEQYF. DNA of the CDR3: TGTGCCAGCAGTTACTCGACTAGCGGGAGGGGGTACGAGCAGTACTTC.

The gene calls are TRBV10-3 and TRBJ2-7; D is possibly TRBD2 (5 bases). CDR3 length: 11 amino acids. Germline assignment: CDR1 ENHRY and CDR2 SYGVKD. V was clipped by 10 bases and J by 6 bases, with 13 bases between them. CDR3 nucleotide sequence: TGTGCCACCGGCGTTGAGGGCGAGCAGTACTTC. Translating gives CATGVEGEQYF.

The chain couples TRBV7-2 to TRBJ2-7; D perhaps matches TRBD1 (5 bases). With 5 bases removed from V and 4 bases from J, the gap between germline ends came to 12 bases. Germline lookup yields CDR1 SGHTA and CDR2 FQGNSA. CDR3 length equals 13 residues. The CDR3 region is CASSIGHAYEQYF. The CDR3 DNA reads TGTGCCAGCAGCATCGGACACGCGTACGAGCAGTACTTC. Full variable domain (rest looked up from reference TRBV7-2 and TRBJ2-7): GAGVSQSPSNKVTEKGKDVELRCDPISGHTALYWYRQSLGQGLEFLIYFQGNSAPDKSGLPSDRFSAERTGGSVSTLTIQRTQQEDSAVYLCASSIGHAYEQYFGPGTRLTVT.

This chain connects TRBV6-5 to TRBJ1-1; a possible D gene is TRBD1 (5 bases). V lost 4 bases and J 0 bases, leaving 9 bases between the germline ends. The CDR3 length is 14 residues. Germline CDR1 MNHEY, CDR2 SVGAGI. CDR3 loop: CASSSGLLNTEAFF. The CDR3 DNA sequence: TGTGCCAGCAGTTCGGGACTCTTGAACACTGAAGCTTTCTTT.

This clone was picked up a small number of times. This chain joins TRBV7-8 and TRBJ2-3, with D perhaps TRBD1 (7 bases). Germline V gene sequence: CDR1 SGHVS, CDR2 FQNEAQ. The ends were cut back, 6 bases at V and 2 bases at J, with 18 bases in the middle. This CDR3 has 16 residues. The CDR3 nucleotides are TGTGCCAGCAGATACGGGCGGGACAGAGACACAGATACGCAGTATTTT. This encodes CASRYGRDRDTDTQYF.

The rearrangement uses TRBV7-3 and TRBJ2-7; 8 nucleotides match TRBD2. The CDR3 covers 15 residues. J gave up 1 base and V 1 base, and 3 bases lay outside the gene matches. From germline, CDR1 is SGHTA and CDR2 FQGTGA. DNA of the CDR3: TGTGCCAGCAGCTTAAGTCCTAGCGGGTCCTACGAGCAGTACTTC. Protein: CASSLSPSGSYEQYF.

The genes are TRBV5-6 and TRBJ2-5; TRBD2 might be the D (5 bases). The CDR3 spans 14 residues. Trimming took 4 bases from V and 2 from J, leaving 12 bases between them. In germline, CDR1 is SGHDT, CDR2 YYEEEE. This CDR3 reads CASSRTQSQETQYF. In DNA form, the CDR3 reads TGTGCCAGCAGCCGGACTCAATCTCAAGAGACCCAGTACTTC.

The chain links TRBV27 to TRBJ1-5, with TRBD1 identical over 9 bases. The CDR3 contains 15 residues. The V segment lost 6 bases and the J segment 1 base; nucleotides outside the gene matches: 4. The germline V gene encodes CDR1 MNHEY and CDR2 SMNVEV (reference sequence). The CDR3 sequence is CASRPGQGSNQPQHF. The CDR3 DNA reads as TGTGCCAGCAGACCGGGACAGGGCAGCAATCAGCCCCAGCATTTT.

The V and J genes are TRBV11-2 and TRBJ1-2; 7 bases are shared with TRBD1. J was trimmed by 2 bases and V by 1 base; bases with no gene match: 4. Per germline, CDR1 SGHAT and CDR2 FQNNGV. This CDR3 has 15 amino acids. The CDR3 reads CASSLVQGWNYGYTF. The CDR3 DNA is TGTGCCAGCAGCTTAGTACAGGGGTGGAACTATGGCTACACCTTC. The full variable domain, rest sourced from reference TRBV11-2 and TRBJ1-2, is EAGVAQSPRYKIIEKRQSVAFWCNPISGHATLYWYQQILGQGPKLLIQFQNNGVVDDSQLPKDRFSAERLKGVDSTLKIQPAKLEDSAVYLCASSLVQGWNYGYTFGSGTRLTVV.

The CDR3 region has the DNA TGTGCCAGCTGTAGCGCTTCCCGGGATACGCAGTATTTT. Residues: CASCSASRDTQYF. The chain carries TRBV28 and TRBJ2-3; possibly TRBD2 for D (5 bases). Between the trimmed V and J ends, which lost 8 bases and 6 bases, there was a span of 15 bases. Germline V gene data show CDR1 as MDHEN and CDR2 as SYDVKM. The CDR3 is 13 residues long.

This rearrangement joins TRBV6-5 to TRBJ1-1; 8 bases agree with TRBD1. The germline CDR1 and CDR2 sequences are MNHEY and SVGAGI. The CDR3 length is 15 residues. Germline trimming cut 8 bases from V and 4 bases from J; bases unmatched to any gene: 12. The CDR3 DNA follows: TGTGCCAGCTTCAGGGGGCGCAGGGAGGTCACTGAAGCTTTCTTT. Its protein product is CASFRGRREVTEAFF.

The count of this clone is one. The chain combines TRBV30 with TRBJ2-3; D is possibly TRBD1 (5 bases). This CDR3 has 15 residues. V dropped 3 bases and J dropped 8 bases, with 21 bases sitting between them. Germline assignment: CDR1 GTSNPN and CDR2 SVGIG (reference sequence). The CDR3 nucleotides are TGTGCCTGGAGCCCCTTTCGCGGTCGTCAGGGTACGCAGTATTTT. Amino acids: CAWSPFRGRQGTQYF. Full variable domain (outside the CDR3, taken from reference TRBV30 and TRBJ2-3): SQTIHQWPATLVQPVGSPLSLECTVEGTSNPNLYWYRQAAGRGLQLLFYSVGIGQISSEVPQNLSASRPQDRQFILSSKKLLLSDSGFYLCAWSPFRGRQGTQYFGPGTRLTVL.

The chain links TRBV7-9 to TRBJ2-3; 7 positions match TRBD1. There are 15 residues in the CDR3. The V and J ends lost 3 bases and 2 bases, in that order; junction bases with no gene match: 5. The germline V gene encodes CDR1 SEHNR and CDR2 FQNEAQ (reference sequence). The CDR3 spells CASSFKTGSTDTQYF. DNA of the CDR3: TGTGCCAGCAGCTTCAAGACAGGGTCCACAGATACGCAGTATTTT.

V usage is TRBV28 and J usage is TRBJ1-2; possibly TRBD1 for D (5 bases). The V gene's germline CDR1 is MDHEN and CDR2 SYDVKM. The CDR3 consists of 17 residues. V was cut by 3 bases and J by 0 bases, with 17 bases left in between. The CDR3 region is CASSFSVKGSSNYGYTF. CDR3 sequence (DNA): TGTGCCAGCAGTTTTTCGGTTAAGGGGTCCTCTAACTATGGCTACACCTTC.